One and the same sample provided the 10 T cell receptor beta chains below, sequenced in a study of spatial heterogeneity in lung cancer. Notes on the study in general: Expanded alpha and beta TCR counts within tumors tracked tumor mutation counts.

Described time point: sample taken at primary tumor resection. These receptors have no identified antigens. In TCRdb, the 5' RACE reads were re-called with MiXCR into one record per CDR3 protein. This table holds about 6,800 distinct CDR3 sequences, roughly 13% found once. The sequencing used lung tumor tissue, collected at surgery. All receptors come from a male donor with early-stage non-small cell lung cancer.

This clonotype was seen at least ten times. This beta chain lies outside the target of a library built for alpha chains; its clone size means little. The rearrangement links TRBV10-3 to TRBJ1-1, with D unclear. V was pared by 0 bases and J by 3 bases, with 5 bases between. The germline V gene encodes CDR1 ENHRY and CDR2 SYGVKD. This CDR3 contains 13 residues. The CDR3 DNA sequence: TGTGCCATCAGTGAGTCAGGGCACACTGAAGCTTTCTTT. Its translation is CAISESGHTEAFF.

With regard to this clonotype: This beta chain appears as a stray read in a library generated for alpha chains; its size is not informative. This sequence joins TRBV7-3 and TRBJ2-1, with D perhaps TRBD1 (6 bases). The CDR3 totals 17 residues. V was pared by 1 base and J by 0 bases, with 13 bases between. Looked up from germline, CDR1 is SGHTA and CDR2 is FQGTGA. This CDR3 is CASSLMGAPSSYNEQFF. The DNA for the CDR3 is TGTGCCAGCAGCTTAATGGGGGCCCCAAGCTCCTACAATGAGCAGTTCTTC.

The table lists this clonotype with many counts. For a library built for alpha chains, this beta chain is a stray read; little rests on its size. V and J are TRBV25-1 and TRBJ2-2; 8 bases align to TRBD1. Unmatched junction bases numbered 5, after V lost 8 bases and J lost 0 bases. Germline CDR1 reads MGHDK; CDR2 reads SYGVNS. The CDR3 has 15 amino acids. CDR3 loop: CASGWTGTNTGELFF. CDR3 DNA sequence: TGTGCCAGCGGTTGGACAGGGACGAACACCGGGGAGCTGTTTTTT.

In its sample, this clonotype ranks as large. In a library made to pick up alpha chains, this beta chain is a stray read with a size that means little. The CDR3 DNA sequence: TGTGCCAGCAGCTTGGGTTCCAGGGGAGGGTACACTGAAGCTTTCTTT. Translated: CASSLGSRGGYTEAFF. V is TRBV5-4 and J is TRBJ1-1; a possible D gene is TRBD1 (6 bases). This CDR3 region has 16 residues. V shed 0 bases and J shed 3 bases, with 15 bases lying between them. Germline assignment: CDR1 SGHNT and CDR2 YYREEE (reference sequence).

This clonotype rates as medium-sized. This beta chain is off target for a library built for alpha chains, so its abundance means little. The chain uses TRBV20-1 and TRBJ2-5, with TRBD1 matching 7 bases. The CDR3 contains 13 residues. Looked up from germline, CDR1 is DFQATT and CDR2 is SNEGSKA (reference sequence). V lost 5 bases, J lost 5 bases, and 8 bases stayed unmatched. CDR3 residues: CSAFNDRDETQYF. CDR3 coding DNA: TGCAGTGCTTTTAACGACAGGGACGAGACCCAGTACTTC.

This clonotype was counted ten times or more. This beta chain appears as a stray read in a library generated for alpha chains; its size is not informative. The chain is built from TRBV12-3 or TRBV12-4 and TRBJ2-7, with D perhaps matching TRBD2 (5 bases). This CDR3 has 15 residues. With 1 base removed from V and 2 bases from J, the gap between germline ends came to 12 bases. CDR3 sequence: CASSLEQAGAYEQYF. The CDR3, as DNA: TGTGCCAGCAGTTTAGAACAAGCCGGGGCCTACGAGCAGTACTTC.

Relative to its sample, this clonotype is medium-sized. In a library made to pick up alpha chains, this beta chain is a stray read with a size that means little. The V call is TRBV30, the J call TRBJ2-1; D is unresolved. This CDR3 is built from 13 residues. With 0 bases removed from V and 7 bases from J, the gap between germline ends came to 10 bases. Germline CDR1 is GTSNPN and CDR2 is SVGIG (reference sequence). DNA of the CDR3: TGTGCCTGGAGTGTATGGGGTGGTAATGAGCAGTTCTTC. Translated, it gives CAWSVWGGNEQFF.

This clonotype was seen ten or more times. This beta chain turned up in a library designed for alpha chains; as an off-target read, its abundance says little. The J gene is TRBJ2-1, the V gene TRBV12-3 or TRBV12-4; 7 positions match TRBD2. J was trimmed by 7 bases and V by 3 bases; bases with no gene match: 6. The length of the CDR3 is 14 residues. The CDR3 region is CASSLGGSENEQFF. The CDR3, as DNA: TGTGCCAGCAGTTTGGGCGGGAGTGAGAATGAGCAGTTCTTC.

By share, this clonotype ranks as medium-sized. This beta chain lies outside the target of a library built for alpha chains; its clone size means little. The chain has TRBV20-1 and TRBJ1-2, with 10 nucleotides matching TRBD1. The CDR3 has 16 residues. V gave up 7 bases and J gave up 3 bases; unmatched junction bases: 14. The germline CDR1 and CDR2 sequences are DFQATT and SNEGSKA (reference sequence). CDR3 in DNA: TGCAGTGTTCCGCCCTACGGACAGGGGGACGACTATGGCTACACCTTC. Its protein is CSVPPYGQGDDYGYTF.

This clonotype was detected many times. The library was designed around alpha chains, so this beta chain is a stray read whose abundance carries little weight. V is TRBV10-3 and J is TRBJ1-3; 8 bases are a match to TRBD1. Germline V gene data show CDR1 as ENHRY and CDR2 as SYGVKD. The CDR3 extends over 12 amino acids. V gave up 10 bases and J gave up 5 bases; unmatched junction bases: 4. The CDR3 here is CATGTGRNTIYF. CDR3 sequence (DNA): TGTGCCACAGGGACAGGTAGAAACACCATATATTTT.